This TCR beta chain is from a study of control samples from healthy donors and cancer patients. This CDR3 comprises 14 residues. V shed 3 bases and J shed 2 bases, with 14 bases lying between them. The germline V gene has CDR1 DFQATT and CDR2 SNEGSKA (reference sequence). Clones were read by immunoSEQ multiplex PCR, and TCRdb kept only the in-frame ones, dropping some. The table lists around 250,000 clones, more than 65% of them singletons, with approximately 12% in the top ten. Sequencing was done on a sample of PBMCs. The receptor comes from an older woman with lung cancer. The V gene is TRBV20-1, the J gene TRBJ2-7; D gene uncertain. The CDR3 reads CSASRITSAYEQYF. CDR3 in DNA: TGCAGTGCTAGTCGGATCACCTCCGCCTACGAGCAGTACTTC.